This note documents a single T cell receptor (beta chain) sequence. This sample is drawn from a study of blood T cell repertoires in COVID-19. Background on the study: Samples representing acute and convalescent COVID-19 were sourced from the United States, Italy and Spain. From T cells, B-cell-depleted T cells, or PBMCs came the material, which was cDNA or gDNA.

The V gene's germline CDR1 is MNHNY and CDR2 SVGAGI (reference sequence). Between the trimmed V and J ends, which lost 8 bases and 7 bases, there was a span of 14 bases. The CDR3 extends over 12 amino acids. Authors' analysis steps: Quantification of nucleated cells was approximated via reference gene primer amplification. Clones were sequenced by immunoSEQ multiplex PCR, and TCRdb holds only the in-frame ones, with some missing. V and J calls and clone size are given by that table; D and trimming were obtained from the DNA. The sample contains about 35,000 clones, more than 80% of which appear only once.

This receptor was obtained from a human donor in a cohort sampled during active or convalescent COVID-19. The donor label of this sample is uncertain. Material for sequencing was peripheral blood. This chain uses TRBV6-6 with TRBJ1-1; a possible D gene is TRBD1 (5 bases). CDR3 in amino acids: CASGPAGVEAFF. The CDR3 coding sequence is TGTGCCAGCGGTCCTGCGGGGGTTGAAGCTTTCTTT.